The T cell receptor (beta chain) under discussion was sequenced for a study of cytomegalovirus exposure and HLA in healthy donors. General study points: HLA restriction was apparent for most CMV-associated TCR beta chains in a later analysis. V- and J-gene trimming in TCR beta was tied to a missense DCLRE1C variant by an analysis performed later. When a later analysis compared HLA-associated TCR beta chains with equally common others, the HLA-associated chains turned out to be more clonally expanded and to have lower generation probabilities.

The ends were cut back, 5 bases at V and 7 bases at J, with 15 bases in the middle. Germline CDR1 SGHDT, CDR2 YYEEEE. The CDR3 totals 13 residues. Comments on this clone: Its cognate antigen is unknown.

The PCR used 60 Vbeta and 13 Jbeta primers. Authors' processing steps: In a later analysis, the count reached 80 million or so unique TCR beta chains, with roughly 9.9 million shared. Clones were read by immunoSEQ multiplex PCR, and TCRdb kept only the in-frame ones, dropping some. V, J and clone size are taken as reported in that table, and D and trimming were inferred from the DNA itself. The table shows over 85,000 clones, with 67% occurring only once. The sequenced material came from PBMCs. This sequence was found in a man younger than 40 in good health and CMV-seronegative. This chain connects TRBV5-6 to TRBJ2-5, with a weak D call TRBD2 (6 bases). In nucleotides, the CDR3 is TGTGCCAGCAGGGCCAGAGTGGGGGGGACCCAGTACTTC. Amino acid sequence: CASRARVGGTQYF.